This T cell receptor (beta chain) was retrieved from a study of neurological immune-mediated disorders. About the study: The approximately 34 multiple sclerosis patients comprised roughly 30 that were relapsing-remitting and 3 that were secondary progressive. Findings and limits, study-wide: HTLV-1-associated myelopathy had the most TCR clonal expansion, while multiple sclerosis had the least, a level that fell below healthy controls.

It was by 5'RACE with 10-nucleotide random UMIs that the cDNA was made. A single run covered 15-18 subjects with over 180 million TCR-beta sequences. TCRdb redid the calling of the 5' RACE reads with MiXCR, one entry per CDR3 protein. The table includes over 35,000 distinct CDR3 sequences, around 2.5% detected once. This clonotype was detected ten times or more. What it binds is not known. Germline-derived CDR1 and CDR2 are SGHDN and FVKESK. The CDR3 spans 15 residues. V was cut by 1 base and J by 7 bases, with 16 bases left in between. The source material was PBMCs. The source is a man aged 25 to 45 with multiple sclerosis. The chain joins TRBV14 to TRBJ1-1; D call uncertain. The CDR3 spells CASSQGERTVVEAFF. In DNA form, the CDR3 reads TGTGCCAGCAGCCAAGGGGAGAGAACAGTCGTTGAAGCTTTCTTT.